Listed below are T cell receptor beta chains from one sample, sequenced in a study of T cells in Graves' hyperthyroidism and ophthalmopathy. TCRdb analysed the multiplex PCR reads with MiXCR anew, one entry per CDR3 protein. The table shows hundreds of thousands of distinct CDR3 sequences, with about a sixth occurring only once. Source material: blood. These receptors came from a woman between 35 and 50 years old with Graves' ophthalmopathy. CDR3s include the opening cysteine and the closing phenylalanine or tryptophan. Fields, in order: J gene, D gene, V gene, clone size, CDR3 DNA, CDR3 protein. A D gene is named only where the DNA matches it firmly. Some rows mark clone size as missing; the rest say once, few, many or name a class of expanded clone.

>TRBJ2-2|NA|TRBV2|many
TGTGCCAGCAGTTTCGGGTTCGGGGAGCTGTTTTTT
CASSFGFGELFF
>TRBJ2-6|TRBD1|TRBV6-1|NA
TGTGCCAGCAGTGAAGCGGGGAAGGGGGCGAGTGTGGCCAACGTCCTGACTTTC
CASSEAGKGASVANVLTF
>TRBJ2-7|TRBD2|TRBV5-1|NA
TGCGCCAGCAGCACCTCCCTAGCGGGGGGGGGCGAGCAGTACTTC
CASSTSLAGGGEQYF
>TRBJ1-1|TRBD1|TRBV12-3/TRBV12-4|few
TGTGCCAGCAGTAAACCGGGACAGCCGAACACTGAAGCTTTCTTT
CASSKPGQPNTEAFF
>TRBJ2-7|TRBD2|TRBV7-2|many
TGTGCCAGCAGCCCGACCGGGACTAGCGGCTACGAGCAGTACTTC
CASSPTGTSGYEQYF
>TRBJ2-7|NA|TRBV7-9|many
TGTGCCAGCAGCTTAATGGGGACACCTCCTTCCGAGCAGTACTTC
CASSLMGTPPSEQYF
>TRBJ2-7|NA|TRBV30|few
TGTGCCTGGGCCGGGACCCAGAGAGGTGAGCAGTACTTC
CAWAGTQRGEQYF
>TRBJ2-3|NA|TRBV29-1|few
TGCAGCGCCGGGACACTCACAGATACGCAGTATTTT
CSAGTLTDTQYF
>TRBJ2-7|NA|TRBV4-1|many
TGCGCCAGCAGCCCCTCCGAGAACGAGCAGTACTTC
CASSPSENEQYF
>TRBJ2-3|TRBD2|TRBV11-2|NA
TGTGCCAGCAGCTTCGATTTAGCGGGGGGAACAGATACGCAGTATTTT
CASSFDLAGGTDTQYF